A single sample gave rise to the 12 T cell receptor beta chains below, sequenced in a study of Graves' ophthalmopathy and Graves' hyperthyroidism. RNA transcripts were the source from which TCR beta CDR3 regions were amplified. The first-round RT-PCR employed HTBI primers together with the Qiagen OneStep RT-PCR kit. A multiplex PCR was then performed as the second round. Using its own MiXCR run on the multiplex PCR reads, TCRdb lists one record per CDR3 protein. The profile shows about 1.2 million distinct CDR3 sequences, about two fifths of them singletons. Sequenced sample: peripheral blood or thyroid tissue (not recorded which). Source of these receptors: an adult man with Graves' hyperthyroidism.

The V and J genes are TRBV11-2 and TRBJ1-2; D gene uncertain. The CDR3 runs 15 residues. Germline V gene sequence: CDR1 SGHAT, CDR2 FQNNGV. V lost 5 bases, J lost 0 bases, and 13 bases lay in between. The CDR3 here is CASSSRASSNYGYTF. For the CDR3, the DNA is TGTGCCAGCAGCAGTAGGGCCAGCTCTAACTATGGCTACACCTTC. Full variable domain (outside the CDR3, taken from reference TRBV11-2 and TRBJ1-2): EAGVAQSPRYKIIEKRQSVAFWCNPISGHATLYWYQQILGQGPKLLIQFQNNGVVDDSQLPKDRFSAERLKGVDSTLKIQPAKLEDSAVYLCASSSRASSNYGYTFGSGTRLTVV.

This chain uses TRBV10-3 with TRBJ2-7; 7 positions match TRBD2. V trimming: 10 bases; J trimming: 3 bases; junction bases outside the gene matches: 6. The length of the CDR3 is 12 residues. Germline V CDR1 and CDR2: ENHRY, SYGVKD. DNA for the CDR3: TGTGCCACCTTAGCTAGCGGCTACGAGCAGTACTTC. Protein sequence: CATLASGYEQYF.

This clonotype has at least ten counts. This chain links TRBV11-2 with TRBJ2-5; D may be TRBD2 (7 bases). CDR1 and CDR2 (germline): SGHAT, FQNNGV. The CDR3 extends over 18 amino acids. Trimming cost V 5 bases and J 1 base, with 23 bases left between them. Written as DNA, the CDR3 is TGTGCCAGCAGCCAATCACGGGGGGCGGGAGTGATCCAAGAGACCCAGTACTTC. Protein: CASSQSRGAGVIQETQYF.

V usage is TRBV5-1 and J usage is TRBJ1-4; D uncertain. In germline, CDR1 is SGHRS, CDR2 YFSETQ. V lost 2 bases and J 4 bases, leaving 15 bases between the germline ends. The CDR3 runs to 16 residues. The CDR3 loop is CASSFGRTAINEKLFF. The CDR3 DNA sequence: TGCGCCAGCAGCTTCGGACGGACTGCGATTAATGAAAAACTGTTTTTT.

The chain uses TRBV7-2 and TRBJ2-3; 9 nucleotides match TRBD1. The CDR3 has 13 residues. CDR1 and CDR2 from the germline V gene are SGHTA and FQGNSA. Unmatched junction bases numbered 2, after V lost 4 bases and J lost 6 bases. The CDR3 DNA follows: TGTGCCAGCAGCTGGGACAGGGTGGATACGCAGTATTTT. It translates to CASSWDRVDTQYF.

CDR3 bases: TGTGCCACCAACCAGGCTCCTATACAGGGTTGGGGTGAAAAACTGTTTTTT. It codes for CATNQAPIQGWGEKLFF. The chain couples TRBV25-1 to TRBJ1-4; a weak D match, TRBD1 (6 bases). V lost 10 bases and J 7 bases, leaving 28 bases between the germline ends. This CDR3 is 17 amino acids long. Germline V lookup: CDR1 MGHDK, CDR2 SYGVNS.

This clonotype was picked up many times. The rearrangement links TRBV5-1 to TRBJ2-7, with D perhaps given as TRBD1 or TRBD2 (5 bases each). The V gene's germline CDR1 is SGHRS and CDR2 YFSETQ. The CDR3 length is 14 residues. V gave up 4 bases and J gave up 0 bases, with 11 bases separating them. CDR3 DNA: TGCGCCAGCAGCGACGGGACCGACTCCTACGAGCAGTACTTC. Encoded protein: CASSDGTDSYEQYF. Complete variable domain (other parts from reference TRBV5-1 and TRBJ2-7): KAGVTQTPRYLIKTRGQQVTLSCSPISGHRSVSWYQQTPGQGLQFLFEYFSETQRNKGNFPGRFSGRQFSNSRSEMNVSTLELGDSALYLCASSDGTDSYEQYFGPGTRLTVT.

To note about this clonotype: No conserved phenylalanine or tryptophan is present at the end of the CDR3, so a read error is the likely explanation. It is unclear where the CDR3 begins or ends on the DNA, so no DNA is shown, and the CDR3 is as TCRdb lists it. The chain joins TRBV20-1 to TRBJ2-7. Germline V gene data show CDR1 as DFQATT and CDR2 as SNEGSKA (reference sequence). 8 amino acids form the CDR3, both terminal residues included. The CDR3 loop is CSARDLRT.

The genes are TRBV6-5 and TRBJ1-3, with 7 bases fitting TRBD1. This CDR3 is 15 amino acids long. Germline CDR1 is MNHEY and CDR2 is SVGAGI. With V trimmed by 0 bases and J by 3 bases, 2 bases remained unmatched. CDR3: CASSYSTGYGNTIYF. As DNA, the CDR3 is TGTGCCAGCAGTTACTCGACAGGGTATGGAAACACCATATATTTT.

This clonotype was observed a handful of times. The chain couples TRBV20-1 to TRBJ2-7; the match to TRBD1 covers 7 bases. The CDR3 consists of 13 residues. Trimming took 4 bases from V and 3 from J; bases not matched to a gene: 6. The germline gives CDR1 DFQATT, CDR2 SNEGSKA (reference sequence). In nucleotides, the CDR3 is TGCAGTGCTAAAAGACAGGGAATCTACGAGCAGTACTTC. Its translation: CSAKRQGIYEQYF.

This clonotype appeared many times. The genes are TRBV19 and TRBJ2-7; the D is unclear. Germline CDR1 is LNHDA and CDR2 is SQIVND (reference sequence). Trimming left V 6 bases short and J 0 bases short, with 12 bases between. This CDR3 contains 14 residues. CDR3 region: CASRKNPSSYEQYF. The CDR3 DNA reads as TGTGCCAGTAGAAAGAACCCCAGCTCCTACGAGCAGTACTTC.

Turning to this clonotype: One junction end disagrees with the germline gene, perhaps due to a read error. The chain joins TRBV15 to TRBJ2-5; a weak D match, TRBD1 (6 bases). From germline, CDR1 is LNHNV and CDR2 YYDKDF (reference sequence). The CDR3 consists of 14 residues. DNA of the CDR3: TGTGCCAGCAGCTTACAGGGATCCCCCCAGACCCAGTACTTC. This encodes CASSLQGSPQTQYF.